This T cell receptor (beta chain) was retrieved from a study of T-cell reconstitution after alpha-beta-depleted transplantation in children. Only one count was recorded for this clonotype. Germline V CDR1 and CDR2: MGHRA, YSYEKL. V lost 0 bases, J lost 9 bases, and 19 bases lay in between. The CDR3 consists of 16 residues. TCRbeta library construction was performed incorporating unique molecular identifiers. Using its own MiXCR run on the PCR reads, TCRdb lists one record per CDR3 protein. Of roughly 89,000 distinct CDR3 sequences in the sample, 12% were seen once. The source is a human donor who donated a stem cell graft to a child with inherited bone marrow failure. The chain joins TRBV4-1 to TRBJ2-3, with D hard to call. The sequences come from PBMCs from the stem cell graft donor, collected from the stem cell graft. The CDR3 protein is CASSQDSSLALGTQYF. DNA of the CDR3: TGCGCCAGCAGCCAAGACTCGTCTTTAGCCTTAGGAACGCAGTATTTT.